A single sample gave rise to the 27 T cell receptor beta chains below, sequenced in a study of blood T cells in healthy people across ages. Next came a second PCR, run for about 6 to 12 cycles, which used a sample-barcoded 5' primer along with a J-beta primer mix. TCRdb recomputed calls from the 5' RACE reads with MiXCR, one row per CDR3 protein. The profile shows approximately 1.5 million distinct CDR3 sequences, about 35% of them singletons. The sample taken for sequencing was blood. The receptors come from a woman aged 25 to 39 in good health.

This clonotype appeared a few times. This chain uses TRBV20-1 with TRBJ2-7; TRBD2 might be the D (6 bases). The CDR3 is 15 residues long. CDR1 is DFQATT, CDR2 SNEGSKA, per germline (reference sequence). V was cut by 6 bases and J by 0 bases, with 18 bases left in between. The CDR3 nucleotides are TGCAGTGCCGGGGTTCTAGCGTCGAGCTCCTACGAGCAGTACTTC. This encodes CSAGVLASSSYEQYF.

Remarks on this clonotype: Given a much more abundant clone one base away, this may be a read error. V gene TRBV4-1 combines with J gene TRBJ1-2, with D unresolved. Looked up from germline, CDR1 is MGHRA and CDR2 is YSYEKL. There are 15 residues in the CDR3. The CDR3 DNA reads TGCGCCAGCAGCCAAGGTCCCACTCATAACTATGGCTGCACCTTC. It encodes CASSQGPTHNYGCTF.

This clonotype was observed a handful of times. This CDR3 is CASSTRTSGGLRTQYF. In DNA, the CDR3 is TGTGCCAGCAGTACCAGGACTAGCGGGGGGCTAAGGACCCAGTACTTC. This chain connects TRBV12-3 or TRBV12-4 to TRBJ2-5, with 14 bases fitting TRBD2. V was pared by 5 bases and J by 7 bases, with 9 bases of the junction left unmatched. The CDR3 contains 16 residues.

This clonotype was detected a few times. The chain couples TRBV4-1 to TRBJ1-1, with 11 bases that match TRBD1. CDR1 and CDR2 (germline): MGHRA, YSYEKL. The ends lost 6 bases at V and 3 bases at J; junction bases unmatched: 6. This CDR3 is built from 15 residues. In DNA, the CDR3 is TGCGCCAGCAGGGACAGGGGGCATTTGGACACTGAAGCTTTCTTT. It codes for CASRDRGHLDTEAFF.

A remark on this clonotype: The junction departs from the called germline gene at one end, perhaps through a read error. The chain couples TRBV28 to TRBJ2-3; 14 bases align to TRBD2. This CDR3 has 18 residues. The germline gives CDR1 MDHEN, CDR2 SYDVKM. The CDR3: CTSSLRGRLAGGTDTQYF. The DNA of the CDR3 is TGTACCAGCAGTTTAAGAGGCAGACTAGCGGGAGGGACAGATACGCAGTATTTT.

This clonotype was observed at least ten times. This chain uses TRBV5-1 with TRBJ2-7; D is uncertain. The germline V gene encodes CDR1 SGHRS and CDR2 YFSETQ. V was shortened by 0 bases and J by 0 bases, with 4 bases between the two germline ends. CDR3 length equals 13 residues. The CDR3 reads CASSLDNSYEQYF. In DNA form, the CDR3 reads TGCGCCAGCAGCTTGGACAACTCCTACGAGCAGTACTTC.

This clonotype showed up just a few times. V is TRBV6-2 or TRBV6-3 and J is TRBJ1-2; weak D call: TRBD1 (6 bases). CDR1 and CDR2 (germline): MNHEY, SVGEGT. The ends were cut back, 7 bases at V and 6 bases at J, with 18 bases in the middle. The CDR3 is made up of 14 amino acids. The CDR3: CASTQRGDKNGYTF. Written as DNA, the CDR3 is TGTGCCAGCACCCAACGGGGGGACAAAAATGGCTACACCTTC.

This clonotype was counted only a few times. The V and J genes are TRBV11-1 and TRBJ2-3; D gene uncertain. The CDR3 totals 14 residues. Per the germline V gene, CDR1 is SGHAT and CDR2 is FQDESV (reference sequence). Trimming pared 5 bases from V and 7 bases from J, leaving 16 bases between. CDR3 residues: CASSRPLQPNTQYF. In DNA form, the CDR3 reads TGTGCCAGCAGCCGACCCCTTCAGCCAAATACGCAGTATTTT.

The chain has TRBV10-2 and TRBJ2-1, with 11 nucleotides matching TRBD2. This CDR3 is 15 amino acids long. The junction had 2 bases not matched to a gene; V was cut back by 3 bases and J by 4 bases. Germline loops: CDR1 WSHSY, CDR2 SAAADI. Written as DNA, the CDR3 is TGCGCCAGCAGTGAACGGACTAGCGGGTACAATGAGCAGTTCTTC. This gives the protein CASSERTSGYNEQFF.

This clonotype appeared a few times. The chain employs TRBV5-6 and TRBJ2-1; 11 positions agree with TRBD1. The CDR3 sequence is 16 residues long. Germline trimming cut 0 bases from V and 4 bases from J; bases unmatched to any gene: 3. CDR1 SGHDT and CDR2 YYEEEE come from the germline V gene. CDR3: CASSLGDRGVYNEQFF. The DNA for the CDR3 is TGTGCCAGCAGCTTGGGGGACAGGGGGGTATACAATGAGCAGTTCTTC.

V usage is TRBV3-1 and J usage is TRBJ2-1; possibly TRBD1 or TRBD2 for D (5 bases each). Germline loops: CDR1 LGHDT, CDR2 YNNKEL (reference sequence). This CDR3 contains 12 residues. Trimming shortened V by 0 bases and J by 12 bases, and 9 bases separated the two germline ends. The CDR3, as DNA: TGTGCCAGCAGCCAAGAGGGGACGGCGCAGTTCTTC. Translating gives CASSQEGTAQFF.

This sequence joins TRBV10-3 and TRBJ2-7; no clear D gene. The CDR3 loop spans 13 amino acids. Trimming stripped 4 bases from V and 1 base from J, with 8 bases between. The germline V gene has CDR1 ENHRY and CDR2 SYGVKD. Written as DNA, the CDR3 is TGTGCCATCAGTGGAGATTCGTCCTACGAGCAGTACTTC. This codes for CAISGDSSYEQYF.

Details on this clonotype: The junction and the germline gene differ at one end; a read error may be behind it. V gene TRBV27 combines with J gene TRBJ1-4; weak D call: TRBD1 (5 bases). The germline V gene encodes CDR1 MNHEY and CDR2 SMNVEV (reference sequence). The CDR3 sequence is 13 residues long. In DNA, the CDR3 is TGTGTCAGCAGTTTATCCGCGGGGGATTTGCAGTTTTTT. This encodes CVSSLSAGDLQFF.

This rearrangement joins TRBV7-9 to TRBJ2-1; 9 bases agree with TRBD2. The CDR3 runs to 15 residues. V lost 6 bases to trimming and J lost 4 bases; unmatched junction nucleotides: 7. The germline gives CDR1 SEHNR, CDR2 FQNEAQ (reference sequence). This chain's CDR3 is CASRLPRGGYNEQFF. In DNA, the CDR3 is TGTGCCAGCAGGCTGCCGCGGGGGGGTTACAATGAGCAGTTCTTC.

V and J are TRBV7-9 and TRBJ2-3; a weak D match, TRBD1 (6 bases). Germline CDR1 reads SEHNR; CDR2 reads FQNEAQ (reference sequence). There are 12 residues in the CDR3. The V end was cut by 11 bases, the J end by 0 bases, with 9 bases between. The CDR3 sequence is CALGASTDTQYF. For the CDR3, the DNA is TGTGCCCTGGGGGCTAGCACAGATACGCAGTATTTT.

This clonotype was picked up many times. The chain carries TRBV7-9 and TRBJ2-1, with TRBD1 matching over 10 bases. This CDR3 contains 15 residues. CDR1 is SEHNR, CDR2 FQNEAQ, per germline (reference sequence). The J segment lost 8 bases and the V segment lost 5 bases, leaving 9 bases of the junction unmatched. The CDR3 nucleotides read TGTGCCAGCAGCCCACCCTGGACAGGGGGGGATGAGCAGTTCTTC. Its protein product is CASSPPWTGGDEQFF.

The CDR3: CASSEIFVRLAGGPRADTQYF. CDR3 DNA: TGTGCCAGCAGTGAAATTTTTGTGAGACTAGCGGGAGGACCCCGGGCAGATACGCAGTATTTT. The genes are TRBV2 and TRBJ2-3, with 13 bases that match TRBD2. Germline CDR1 is SNHLY and CDR2 is FYNNEI. The CDR3 loop spans 21 amino acids. The ends lost 2 bases at V and 4 bases at J; junction bases unmatched: 18. Using reference TRBV2 and TRBJ2-3 for the parts outside the CDR3, the full variable domain is EPEVTQTPSHQVTQMGQEVILRCVPISNHLYFYWYRQILGQKVEFLVSFYNNEISEKSEIFDDQFSVERPDGSNFTLKIRSTKLEDSAMYFCASSEIFVRLAGGPRADTQYFGPGTRLTVL.

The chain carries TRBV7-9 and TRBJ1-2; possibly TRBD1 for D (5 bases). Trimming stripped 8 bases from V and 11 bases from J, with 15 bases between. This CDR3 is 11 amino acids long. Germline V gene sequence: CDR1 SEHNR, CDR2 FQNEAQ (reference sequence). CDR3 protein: CASLGGDRYTF. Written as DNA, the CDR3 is TGTGCCAGCTTGGGGGGGGATAGATACACCTTC.

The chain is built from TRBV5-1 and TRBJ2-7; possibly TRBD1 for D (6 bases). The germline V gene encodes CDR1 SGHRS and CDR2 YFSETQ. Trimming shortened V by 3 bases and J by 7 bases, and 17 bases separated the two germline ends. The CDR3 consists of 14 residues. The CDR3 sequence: CASSSDRPGEEQYF. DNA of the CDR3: TGCGCCAGCAGCTCCGACAGGCCCGGGGAGGAGCAGTACTTC.

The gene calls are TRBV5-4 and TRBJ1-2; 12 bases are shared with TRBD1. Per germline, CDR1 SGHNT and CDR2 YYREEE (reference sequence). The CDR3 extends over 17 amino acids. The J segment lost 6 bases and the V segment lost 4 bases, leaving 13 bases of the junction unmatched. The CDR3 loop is CASSVYGTGGRTDGYTF. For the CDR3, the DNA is TGTGCCAGCAGCGTGTACGGGACAGGGGGCCGGACGGATGGCTACACCTTC.

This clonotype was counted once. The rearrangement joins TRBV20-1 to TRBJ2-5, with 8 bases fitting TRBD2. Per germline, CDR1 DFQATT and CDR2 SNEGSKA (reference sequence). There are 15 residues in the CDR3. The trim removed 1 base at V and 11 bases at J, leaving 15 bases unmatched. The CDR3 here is CSARASGFLSYKQYF. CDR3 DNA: TGCAGTGCTAGAGCTAGCGGGTTCCTATCCTACAAGCAGTACTTC.

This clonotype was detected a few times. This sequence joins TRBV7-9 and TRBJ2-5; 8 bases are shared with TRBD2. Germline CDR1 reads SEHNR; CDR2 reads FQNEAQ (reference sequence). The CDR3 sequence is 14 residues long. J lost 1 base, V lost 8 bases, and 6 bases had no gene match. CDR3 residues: CASAKAGAQETQYF. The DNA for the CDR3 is TGTGCCAGCGCCAAAGCGGGGGCCCAAGAGACCCAGTACTTC.

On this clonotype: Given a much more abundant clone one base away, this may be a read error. CDR3 coding DNA: TGTGCCTGCAGCCAGGAACTAGCCAATGAGCAGTTCTTC. This encodes CACSQELANEQFF. The V gene is TRBV4-2, the J gene TRBJ2-1, with a tentative D call TRBD2 (6 bases). Germline CDR1 LGHNA, CDR2 YNFKEQ. The CDR3 runs 13 residues.

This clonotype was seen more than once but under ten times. This chain's CDR3 is CSAEDWGVFDEQFF. CDR3 nucleotide sequence: TGCAGTGCTGAGGACTGGGGGGTTTTCGATGAGCAGTTCTTC. The rearrangement uses TRBV20-1 and TRBJ2-1; tentatively, D is TRBD2 (6 bases). The CDR3 extends over 14 amino acids. Deletions cut 5 bases from V and 8 bases from J, with 19 bases between. Germline CDR1 and CDR2: DFQATT and SNEGSKA (reference sequence).

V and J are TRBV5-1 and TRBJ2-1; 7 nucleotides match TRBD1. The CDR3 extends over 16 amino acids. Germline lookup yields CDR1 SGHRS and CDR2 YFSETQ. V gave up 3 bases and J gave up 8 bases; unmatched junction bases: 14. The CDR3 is CASSSRALTGMDEQFF. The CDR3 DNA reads TGCGCCAGCAGCTCTCGGGCCCTGACAGGGATGGATGAGCAGTTCTTC.

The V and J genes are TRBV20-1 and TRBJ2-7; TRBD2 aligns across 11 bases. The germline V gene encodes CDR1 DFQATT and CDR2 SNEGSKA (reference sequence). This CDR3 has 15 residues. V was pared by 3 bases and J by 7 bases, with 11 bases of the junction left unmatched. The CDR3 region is CSARTSGAAAGEQYF. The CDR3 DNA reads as TGCAGTGCTAGGACTAGCGGGGCCGCCGCGGGGGAGCAGTACTTC.

In DNA form, the CDR3 reads TGCGCCAGCAGCGGCTGGGGATCGGGACTTCAACCCAATGAGCAGTTCTTC. Protein product: CASSGWGSGLQPNEQFF. The rearrangement links TRBV5-1 to TRBJ2-1; perhaps TRBD2 as D (6 bases). V gave up 4 bases and J gave up 6 bases, with 23 bases separating them. CDR3 size: 17 residues. Per the germline V gene, CDR1 is SGHRS and CDR2 is YFSETQ.